This T cell receptor beta chain was recovered during a study of response to subunit inactivated influenza vaccine. Trimming removed 1 base from V and 6 bases from J, with 7 bases in between. This CDR3 is built from 13 residues. This clonotype was detected ten times or more. TCRdb fed the RT-PCR reads into MiXCR, producing one record per CDR3 protein. The sample shows 550,000 to 800,000 distinct CDR3 sequences, around 13% of them seen only once. This receptor was taken from a man aged 45 to 65 who received an inactivated influenza vaccine. V usage is TRBV12-3 or TRBV12-4 and J usage is TRBJ1-5; D is unclear. Here the sequenced sample was PBMCs from blood, taken roughly 2 weeks before vaccination. The CDR3 sequence: CASSLGPGQPQHF. DNA of the CDR3: TGTGCCAGCAGTTTAGGACCGGGTCAGCCCCAGCATTTT.